This passage covers 26 T cell receptor beta chains from one sample sequenced in a study of Ad26.COV2.S vaccination and SARS-CoV-2 variants. Sequencing used immunoSEQ multiplex PCR; TCRdb keeps in-frame clones, though not all of them. The sample records about 250,000 clones, around nine tenths being singletons. Sample treatment: roughly 18 received Ad26.COV2.S at low or high dose, single or two shots; roughly 5 received placebo; per-sample allocation not given. Samples came from day 63 after the first vaccine or placebo injection. The sequencing here drew on peripheral blood, taken in a trial of Ad26.COV2.S vaccine versus placebo. These receptors all stem from a person aged 18-60 years who received the Ad26.COV2.S COVID-19 vaccine or a placebo.

A few counts support this clone. The rearrangement uses TRBV6-2 or TRBV6-3 and TRBJ1-5; 11 bases fit TRBD1. Germline V gives CDR1 MNHEY, CDR2 SVGEGT. V shed 6 bases, J shed 9 bases, and the junction held 7 bases outside the gene matches. The CDR3 runs 14 residues. As DNA, the CDR3 is TGTGCCAGCAGCCGGGACAGGGGGTTTCGGCCCCAGCATTTT. It yields the protein CASSRDRGFRPQHF.

The chain carries TRBV25-1 and TRBJ2-1; D gene unclear. The length of the CDR3 is 11 residues. The V end lost 3 bases, the J end lost 3 bases, and 0 bases lay between the germline ends. The germline gives CDR1 MGHDK, CDR2 SYGVNS. CDR3 in amino acids: CASSDYNEQFF. In DNA, the CDR3 is TGTGCCAGCAGTGACTACAATGAGCAGTTCTTC.

This clone was recorded only once. This chain uses TRBV5-1 with TRBJ2-5; 7 bases align to TRBD2. The CDR3 has 15 residues. V was clipped by 1 base and J by 5 bases; unmatched bases: 8. CDR1 and CDR2 (germline): SGHRS, YFSETQ. The CDR3 coding sequence is TGCGCCAGCAGCTTGAACGCGGGAGTAGGGGAGACCCAGTACTTC. Its translation is CASSLNAGVGETQYF.

This chain's CDR3 is CASSPPGWDTQYF. The CDR3 bases are TGTGCCAGCTCACCACCGGGATGGGATACGCAGTATTTT. This sequence joins TRBV18 and TRBJ2-3; D gene unclear. The CDR3 extends over 13 amino acids. The V gene lost 0 bases and the J gene lost 6 bases, with 7 bases spanning the gap. Per germline, CDR1 KGHSH and CDR2 LQKENI.

The chain uses TRBV7-9 and TRBJ1-1, with D hard to call. Trimming cost V 2 bases and J 2 bases, with 6 bases left between them. Germline loops: CDR1 SEHNR, CDR2 FQNEAQ (reference sequence). This CDR3 has 13 amino acids. The CDR3 spells CASSLLTNTEAFF. In DNA, the CDR3 is TGTGCCAGCAGCTTACTCACAAACACTGAAGCTTTCTTT.

V and J are TRBV5-8 and TRBJ2-5; 9 nucleotides agree with TRBD2. The germline CDR1 and CDR2 sequences are SGHTS and YDEGEE. V was clipped by 3 bases and J by 4 bases; unmatched bases: 7. CDR3 length: 15 residues. This CDR3 is CASSSSGGSGETQYF. The CDR3 nucleotides read TGTGCCAGCAGCTCCAGCGGGGGGAGCGGAGAGACCCAGTACTTC.

The V call is TRBV9, the J call TRBJ2-7; D may be TRBD1 (6 bases). V was pared by 0 bases and J by 5 bases, with 9 bases between. This CDR3 is built from 13 residues. CDR1 is SGDLS, CDR2 YYNGEE, per germline. As DNA, the CDR3 is TGTGCCAGCAGCGTAGACACAGGGAACGAGCAGTACTTC. Its protein product is CASSVDTGNEQYF.

The rearrangement joins TRBV27 to TRBJ2-2, with D tentatively TRBD1 or TRBD2 (5 bases each). Germline V gene lookup returns CDR1 MNHEY and CDR2 SMNVEV (reference sequence). The CDR3 extends over 15 amino acids. V was pared by 7 bases and J by 6 bases, with 18 bases between. DNA of the CDR3: TGTGCCAGCAATTCGAGCAGGGAGATGGCCGGGGAGCTGTTTTTT. Translated: CASNSSREMAGELFF.

The V gene is TRBV6-5, the J gene TRBJ1-2, with D unclear. Germline V gene sequence: CDR1 MNHEY, CDR2 SVGAGI. The CDR3 has 14 amino acids. V lost 2 bases and J lost 4, with 11 bases in between. The DNA for the CDR3 is TGTGCCAGCAGTTACCTGGCGGACCTCTATGGCTACACCTTC. It yields the protein CASSYLADLYGYTF.

The J gene is TRBJ2-1, the V gene TRBV18, with 8 bases lining up with TRBD2. With V trimmed by 0 bases and J by 3 bases, 1 base remained unmatched. The CDR3 spans 15 residues. Germline-derived CDR1 and CDR2 are KGHSH and LQKENI. The CDR3 here is CASSPPSGGYNEQFF. The CDR3, as DNA: TGTGCCAGCTCACCACCCAGCGGGGGCTACAATGAGCAGTTCTTC.

This sequence joins TRBV18 and TRBJ2-5; 8 positions agree with TRBD1. Germline loops: CDR1 KGHSH, CDR2 LQKENI. The CDR3 runs to 16 residues. J lost 1 base, V lost 5 bases, and 9 bases had no gene match. CDR3 sequence reads: CASSSNPGTGQETQYF. CDR3 coding DNA: TGTGCCAGCTCATCTAACCCCGGGACAGGCCAAGAGACCCAGTACTTC.

This clone was seen just once. The J gene is TRBJ1-4, the V gene TRBV19, with TRBD1 identical over 9 bases. The length of the CDR3 is 16 residues. V lost 4 bases to trimming and J lost 7 bases; unmatched junction nucleotides: 10. From germline, CDR1 is LNHDA and CDR2 SQIVND (reference sequence). CDR3 sequence (DNA): TGTGCCAGTAGTAACCCGGGACAGGGCCGCGGTGAAAAACTGTTTTTT. Protein sequence: CASSNPGQGRGEKLFF.

The chain couples TRBV7-2 to TRBJ1-1; D is uncertain. V lost 2 bases and J 1 base, leaving 5 bases between the germline ends. Germline V gene sequence: CDR1 SGHTA, CDR2 FQGNSA. The CDR3 is made up of 13 amino acids. CDR3 sequence (DNA): TGTGCCAGCAGCTTAAACAGGAACACTGAAGCTTTCTTT. Encoded protein: CASSLNRNTEAFF.

V and J are TRBV10-2 and TRBJ1-3; 7 bases line up with TRBD1. V lost 5 bases and J lost 8; bases outside the gene matches: 6. The germline CDR1 and CDR2 sequences are WSHSY and SAAADI. This CDR3 has 13 residues. The CDR3: CASSTTGLDTIYF. As DNA, the CDR3 is TGCGCCAGCAGTACGACAGGGTTGGACACCATATATTTT.

The gene calls are TRBV2 and TRBJ1-2; 9 nucleotides line up with TRBD1. The CDR3 sequence is 14 residues long. Germline CDR1 is SNHLY and CDR2 is FYNNEI. With 7 bases clipped from V and 4 bases from J, the junction kept 7 bases outside the gene matches. The CDR3 region has the DNA TGTGCCAGCAATCTACAGGGGGCTGGCTATGGCTACACCTTC. Amino acid sequence: CASNLQGAGYGYTF.

This clone was seen a handful of times. The V call is TRBV7-9, the J call TRBJ1-3; perhaps TRBD1 as D (5 bases). Deletions cut 9 bases from V and 0 bases from J, with 12 bases between. From germline, CDR1 is SEHNR and CDR2 FQNEAQ (reference sequence). This CDR3 contains 14 residues. As DNA, the CDR3 is TGTGCCAGTGGGACTGCCGGCTCTGGAAACACCATATATTTT. Translating gives CASGTAGSGNTIYF. Variable domain in full (rest from reference TRBV7-9 and TRBJ1-3): DTGVSQNPRHKITKRGQNVTFRCDPISEHNRLYWYRQTLGQGPEFLTYFQNEAQLEKSRLLSDRFSAERPKGSFSTLEIQRTEQGDSAMYLCASGTAGSGNTIYFGEGSWLTVV.

For this clone: A junction boundary mismatches the germline segment, possibly from a read error. The J gene is TRBJ2-3, the V gene TRBV5-1; 9 positions match TRBD1. The CDR3 contains 12 residues. Germline V gene sequence: CDR1 SGHRS, CDR2 YFSETQ. CDR3 sequence (DNA): TGCGCCAGCAGCCCGGATAGGGACAGGGCTCTTTTT. It is translated as CASSPDRDRALF.

The chain recombines TRBV4-3 with TRBJ2-1, with D maybe TRBD2 (5 bases). The V end lost 5 bases, the J end lost 7 bases, and 12 bases lay between the germline ends. CDR3 size: 13 residues. Germline CDR1 LGHNA, CDR2 YSLEER. CDR3 DNA sequence: TGCGCCAGCAGCTCCACGCGGGTTAATGAGCAGTTCTTC. Translating it yields CASSSTRVNEQFF.

V usage is TRBV2 and J usage is TRBJ2-2; D unresolved. The V gene lost 4 bases and the J gene lost 5 bases, with 8 bases spanning the gap. Germline CDR1 reads SNHLY; CDR2 reads FYNNEI. The CDR3 spans 13 residues. CDR3 in amino acids: CASSGRGTGELFF. As DNA, the CDR3 is TGTGCCAGCAGTGGAAGAGGTACCGGGGAGCTGTTTTTT.

This clone came up a few times. V and J are TRBV5-4 and TRBJ2-2; D gene unclear. This CDR3 has 16 amino acids. Germline CDR1 is SGHNT and CDR2 is YYREEE (reference sequence). V was shortened by 4 bases and J by 3 bases, with 16 bases between the two germline ends. CDR3 sequence: CASSLLLGPHTGELFF. CDR3 sequence (DNA): TGTGCCAGCAGCCTTTTACTCGGGCCTCACACCGGGGAGCTGTTTTTT.

The genes are TRBV7-9 and TRBJ2-1; 12 bases are a match to TRBD2. The J segment lost 0 bases and the V segment lost 5 bases, leaving 2 bases of the junction unmatched. The length of the CDR3 is 16 residues. Germline V lookup: CDR1 SEHNR, CDR2 FQNEAQ (reference sequence). The CDR3 nucleotides are TGTGCCAGCAGCGGGACTAGCGGGTACTCCTACAATGAGCAGTTCTTC. Protein: CASSGTSGYSYNEQFF.

V gene TRBV5-4 combines with J gene TRBJ2-5; no definite D call. The germline CDR1 and CDR2 sequences are SGHNT and YYREEE (reference sequence). V was trimmed by 1 base and J by 4 bases, leaving 14 bases between them. The CDR3 is made up of 15 amino acids. In DNA form, the CDR3 reads TGTGCCAGCAGCTTGTTGCCCCGGCAAGGAGAGACCCAGTACTTC. Its protein product is CASSLLPRQGETQYF.

The chain has TRBV20-1 and TRBJ2-5; possible D gene TRBD1, 6 bases. Looked up from germline, CDR1 is DFQATT and CDR2 is SNEGSKA (reference sequence). The CDR3 has 15 amino acids. V was trimmed by 3 bases and J by 7 bases, leaving 21 bases between them. CDR3 residues: CSASAGVLELRTQYF. CDR3 coding DNA: TGCAGTGCTAGTGCAGGGGTTTTGGAATTGAGGACCCAGTACTTC.

J is TRBJ2-6 and V is TRBV24-1, with TRBD2 matching over 8 bases. V lost 3 bases to trimming and J lost 6 bases; unmatched junction nucleotides: 3. The CDR3 is made up of 15 amino acids. Germline CDR1 is KGHDR and CDR2 is SFDVKD. The CDR3 protein is CATSDGLAVANVLTF. For the CDR3, the DNA is TGTGCCACCAGTGATGGACTAGCTGTGGCCAACGTCCTGACTTTC.

The genes are TRBV6-5 and TRBJ2-7; tentatively, D is TRBD2 (6 bases). CDR1 and CDR2 (germline): MNHEY, SVGAGI. V shed 6 bases and J shed 2 bases, with 14 bases lying between them. The length of the CDR3 is 14 residues. CDR3 loop: CASSKFTGAYEQYV. For the CDR3, the DNA is TGTGCCAGCAGCAAATTTACGGGAGCCTACGAGCAGTACGTC.

This rearrangement joins TRBV5-4 to TRBJ2-5, with TRBD2 as a possible D gene (5 bases). V gave up 7 bases and J gave up 2 bases, with 12 bases separating them. Germline V lookup: CDR1 SGHNT, CDR2 YYREEE (reference sequence). The CDR3 extends over 13 amino acids. The CDR3 region has the DNA TGTGCCAGCGGTAAGGACTCTCAAGAGACCCAGTACTTC. It yields the protein CASGKDSQETQYF.